This record looks at one T cell receptor beta chain sequence and its context. Its target is unknown. Trimming shortened V by 5 bases and J by 0 bases, and 9 bases separated the two germline ends. The CDR3 has 13 residues. Germline CDR1 and CDR2: SQVTM and ANQGSEA. PCR employed 60 Vbeta and 13 Jbeta primers. Profiled with immunoSEQ multiplex PCR; TCRdb holds only in-frame clones, not every one. The sample includes 200,000 or so clones, 75% to 90% of them seen just once. This entry is derived from a study of cytomegalovirus exposure and HLA in healthy donors. General observations from the study: There were around 160 TCR beta chains listed as cytomegalovirus-associated.

The chain recombines TRBV29-1 with TRBJ2-3; D is undetermined. The TCR was taken from a man aged 40-49 years in good health and CMV-seropositive. Input material: PBMCs. The CDR3 sequence: CSVCQRSTDTQYF. The CDR3 coding sequence is TGCAGCGTTTGCCAGAGGAGCACAGATACGCAGTATTTT.